The 26 T cell receptor beta chains below were found in one sample sequenced in a study of STAT5B mutations in CD4+ large granular lymphocyte leukemia. Using immunoSEQ multiplex PCR, the repertoire was profiled, and TCRdb retains in-frame clones only, with some absent. The table shows roughly 34,000 clones, with 76% occurring only once. The material sequenced was CD4+ T cells from blood buffy coats. The receptors originated from a human donor in good health.

The V and J genes are TRBV5-1 and TRBJ1-2; 7 bases are shared with TRBD1. The CDR3 extends over 13 amino acids. After removal of 2 bases from V and 4 bases from J, the junction contained 2 bases not matched to a gene. From germline, CDR1 is SGHRS and CDR2 YFSETQ. The chain's CDR3 is CASSFGQAYGYTF. The CDR3 bases are TGCGCCAGCAGCTTCGGACAGGCCTATGGCTACACCTTC.

This clone came up a few times. The chain is built from TRBV19 and TRBJ1-4; no clear D gene. Trimming took 6 bases from V and 0 from J, leaving 14 bases between them. This CDR3 region has 16 residues. Germline V gene sequence: CDR1 LNHDA, CDR2 SQIVND (reference sequence). CDR3 amino acids: CASSGANSATNEKLFF. CDR3 nucleotide sequence: TGTGCCAGTAGCGGTGCGAACAGTGCAACTAATGAAAAACTGTTTTTT.

This rearrangement joins TRBV4-2 to TRBJ1-2; D might be TRBD1 (6 bases). Trimming removed 0 bases at V and 8 bases at J, with 13 bases between. CDR1 is LGHNA, CDR2 YNFKEQ, per germline. CDR3 size: 14 residues. DNA of the CDR3: TGTGCCAGCAGCCAAGATACAGGGCCATTGGGCTACACCTTC. Translated: CASSQDTGPLGYTF.

This clone occurred a few times. The CDR3 DNA is TGTGCCAGTAGCGACAGGGTTGTTCAGCCCCAGCATTTT. Amino acids: CASSDRVVQPQHF. The chain recombines TRBV19 with TRBJ1-5, with 7 bases that match TRBD1. The CDR3 loop spans 13 amino acids. In germline, CDR1 is LNHDA, CDR2 SQIVND (reference sequence). V was clipped by 6 bases and J by 6 bases; unmatched bases: 5.

This chain joins TRBV7-7 and TRBJ1-3; D might be TRBD1 (6 bases). V lost 9 bases and J 6 bases, leaving 15 bases between the germline ends. This CDR3 has 13 amino acids. The germline gives CDR1 SSHAT, CDR2 FNYEAQ (reference sequence). CDR3 sequence (DNA): TGTGCCAGGGATGATCTGGGGGCAAACACCATATATTTT. This sequence encodes CARDDLGANTIYF.

This clone was found once. The chain recombines TRBV19 with TRBJ1-2; 8 bases fit TRBD1. This CDR3 is built from 13 residues. V trimming: 4 bases; J trimming: 4 bases; junction bases outside the gene matches: 2. The germline gives CDR1 LNHDA, CDR2 SQIVND (reference sequence). The CDR3 protein is CASSTGTGYGYTF. The CDR3 coding sequence is TGTGCCAGTAGTACCGGGACAGGCTATGGCTACACCTTC. The whole variable domain, filled in from reference TRBV19 and TRBJ1-2, reads DGGITQSPKYLFRKEGQNVTLSCEQNLNHDAMYWYRQDPGQGLRLIYYSQIVNDFQKGDIAEGYSVSREKKESFPLTVTSAQKNPTAFYLCASSTGTGYGYTFGSGTRLTVV.

V and J are TRBV7-2 and TRBJ2-2; D is perhaps TRBD1 (5 bases). Trimming shortened V by 4 bases and J by 4 bases, and 16 bases separated the two germline ends. Germline loops: CDR1 SGHTA, CDR2 FQGNSA. The CDR3 contains 16 residues. CDR3 amino acids: CASSSRQTAITGELFF. CDR3 in DNA: TGTGCCAGCAGCTCCAGACAGACAGCCATCACCGGGGAGCTGTTTTTT. The whole variable domain, filled in from reference TRBV7-2 and TRBJ2-2, reads GAGVSQSPSNKVTEKGKDVELRCDPISGHTALYWYRQSLGQGLEFLIYFQGNSAPDKSGLPSDRFSAERTGGSVSTLTIQRTQQEDSAVYLCASSSRQTAITGELFFGEGSRLTVL.

This chain uses TRBV5-1 with TRBJ1-3, with D tentatively TRBD1 (5 bases). The CDR3 sequence is 15 residues long. V lost 0 bases to trimming and J lost 7 bases, with 14 bases between them. CDR1 and CDR2 from the germline V gene are SGHRS and YFSETQ. The CDR3, as DNA: TGCGCCAGCAGCTTGGCAGGGTTAGGTCTGAACACCATATATTTT. Translation: CASSLAGLGLNTIYF.

Here the CDR3 reads CASSSQGANYGYTF. The CDR3 nucleotides read TGTGCCAGCAGCTCACAGGGAGCTAACTATGGCTACACCTTC. The rearrangement joins TRBV11-3 to TRBJ1-2; tentatively, D is TRBD1 (6 bases). The germline V gene encodes CDR1 SGHNT and CDR2 YENEEA. V was pared by 4 bases and J by 0 bases, with 9 bases between. This CDR3 spans 14 amino acids.

This sequence joins TRBV27 and TRBJ1-5, with D perhaps TRBD1 (6 bases). CDR1 and CDR2 from the germline V gene are MNHEY and SMNVEV (reference sequence). This CDR3 spans 15 amino acids. V was trimmed by 3 bases and J by 4 bases, leaving 13 bases between them. CDR3 amino acids: CASSLEGGTNQPQHF. The CDR3 nucleotides are TGTGCCAGCAGTTTGGAAGGGGGGACGAATCAGCCCCAGCATTTT.

The V call is TRBV7-9, the J call TRBJ2-3; the D is unclear. CDR3 length equals 16 residues. Trimming shortened V by 1 base and J by 0 bases, and 11 bases separated the two germline ends. Germline lookup yields CDR1 SEHNR and CDR2 FQNEAQ (reference sequence). The CDR3, as DNA: TGTGCCAGCAGCTTAGAGGATGGGGTTAGCACAGATACGCAGTATTTT. Translation gives CASSLEDGVSTDTQYF.

The V call is TRBV29-1, the J call TRBJ2-1, with a tentative D call TRBD2 (5 bases). CDR1 is SQVTM and CDR2 is ANQGSEA in the germline V gene. This CDR3 contains 14 residues. Deletions cut 7 bases from V and 4 bases from J, with 17 bases between. For the CDR3, the DNA is TGCAGCGCCTCAGAGGCAGGAGGATACAATGAGCAGTTCTTC. Its translation is CSASEAGGYNEQFF.

V gene TRBV5-1 combines with J gene TRBJ2-1; unclear D gene. V lost 1 base and J lost 0, with 8 bases in between. The CDR3 is 15 amino acids. Germline CDR1 SGHRS, CDR2 YFSETQ. As DNA, the CDR3 is TGCGCCAGCAGCTTGACCGAGAGCTCCTACAATGAGCAGTTCTTC. As protein: CASSLTESSYNEQFF.

V gene TRBV6-6 combines with J gene TRBJ2-1, with 9 bases fitting TRBD2. CDR3 length equals 12 residues. The V and J ends lost 4 bases and 9 bases, in that order; junction bases with no gene match: 1. Germline CDR1 and CDR2: MNHNY and SVGAGI (reference sequence). Here the CDR3 reads CASSFSGGEQFF. The CDR3 DNA sequence: TGTGCCAGCAGTTTTAGCGGGGGTGAGCAGTTCTTC.

This clone was seen a handful of times. The gene calls are TRBV19 and TRBJ1-5, with 7 bases matching TRBD1. The CDR3 has 14 residues. The germline V gene encodes CDR1 LNHDA and CDR2 SQIVND (reference sequence). The ends lost 9 bases at V and 2 bases at J; junction bases unmatched: 7. The CDR3 is CARTGPLGNQPQHF. The CDR3 DNA sequence: TGTGCCAGGACAGGGCCCCTGGGCAATCAGCCCCAGCATTTT.

In its sample, this clone was seen once. The chain has TRBV18 and TRBJ2-1; 8 nucleotides match TRBD1. The V and J ends lost 4 bases and 7 bases, in that order; junction bases with no gene match: 3. Per the germline V gene, CDR1 is KGHSH and CDR2 is LQKENI. The CDR3 sequence is 13 residues long. The CDR3 DNA reads as TGTGCCAGCTCACGACAGGGGATGAATGAGCAGTTCTTC. Protein sequence: CASSRQGMNEQFF.

The rearrangement links TRBV9 to TRBJ2-2; D is unclear. The CDR3 contains 14 residues. V was pared by 2 bases and J by 4 bases, with 9 bases between. The germline CDR1 and CDR2 sequences are SGDLS and YYNGEE. CDR3 region: CASSVSIRTGELFF. The DNA of the CDR3 is TGTGCCAGCAGCGTCTCGATACGCACCGGGGAGCTGTTTTTT.

This clone came up once. A read error may produce the germline difference seen at one junction end. The chain recombines TRBV7-7 with TRBJ2-7; weak D call: TRBD2 (7 bases). The germline V gene encodes CDR1 SSHAT and CDR2 FNYEAQ (reference sequence). The length of the CDR3 is 17 residues. CDR3 residues: CASSPGPGGSGSYEQYF. The CDR3, as DNA: TGTGCTAGCAGCCCCGGGCCGGGGGGCTCGGGCTCCTACGAGCAGTACTTC. The entire variable domain, with the rest obtained from reference TRBV7-7 and TRBJ2-7, is as follows: GAGVSQSPRYKVTKRGQDVTLRCDPISSHATLYWYQQALGQGPEFLTYFNYEAQPDKSGLPSDRFSAERPEGSISTLTIQRTEQRDSAMYRCASSPGPGGSGSYEQYFGPGTRLTVT.

The chain uses TRBV7-9 and TRBJ2-5; 9 bases line up with TRBD1. CDR1 is SEHNR, CDR2 FQNEAQ, per germline (reference sequence). With 5 bases clipped from V and 5 bases from J, the junction kept 15 bases outside the gene matches. The CDR3 contains 17 residues. CDR3 bases: TGTGCCAGCAGCCGAGAAAGAGGCGGGGACAGGGAGGAGACCCAGTACTTC. Encoded protein: CASSRERGGDREETQYF.

The J gene is TRBJ2-7, the V gene TRBV5-1; TRBD2 aligns across 11 bases. Per the germline V gene, CDR1 is SGHRS and CDR2 is YFSETQ. V lost 4 bases and J lost 4; bases outside the gene matches: 4. This CDR3 has 14 residues. The CDR3 coding sequence is TGCGCCAGCAGCCCGACTAGCGGGGCGTACGAGCAGTACTTC. It specifies CASSPTSGAYEQYF.

This clone was detected a few times. This rearrangement joins TRBV7-2 to TRBJ1-1, with a tentative D call TRBD1 (6 bases). Germline CDR1 reads SGHTA; CDR2 reads FQGNSA. Trimming left V 2 bases short and J 5 bases short, with 15 bases between. The CDR3 extends over 15 amino acids. CDR3 residues: CASSLRGGLGTEAFF. Written as DNA, the CDR3 is TGTGCCAGCAGCTTAAGGGGGGGGCTAGGAACTGAAGCTTTCTTT.

V gene TRBV9 combines with J gene TRBJ1-5; no clear D gene. The germline V and J ends were trimmed by 0 bases and 2 bases, with 12 bases remaining between them. This CDR3 comprises 16 residues. Germline lookup yields CDR1 SGDLS and CDR2 YYNGEE. The CDR3 region has the DNA TGTGCCAGCAGCGTAGGGGTGGCCAAGGGCAATCAGCCCCAGCATTTT. It encodes CASSVGVAKGNQPQHF.

The chain links TRBV4-1 to TRBJ2-3; perhaps TRBD2 as D (5 bases). The V end was cut by 0 bases, the J end by 2 bases, with 18 bases between. Germline loops: CDR1 MGHRA, CDR2 YSYEKL. The CDR3 is 18 residues long. This CDR3 reads CASSQEGRADAITDTQYF. The CDR3 DNA follows: TGCGCCAGCAGCCAAGAAGGCCGAGCGGATGCTATCACAGATACGCAGTATTTT.

The gene calls are TRBV7-2 and TRBJ1-6, with a possible D match to TRBD1 (5 bases). Germline V CDR1 and CDR2: SGHTA, FQGNSA. Between the trimmed V and J ends, which lost 4 bases and 3 bases, there was a span of 13 bases. This CDR3 spans 16 amino acids. In DNA form, the CDR3 reads TGTGCCAGCAGCTCCGACAGACAACTCTATAATTCACCCCTCCACTTT. Its protein is CASSSDRQLYNSPLHF.

This rearrangement joins TRBV5-1 to TRBJ2-3; 7 positions agree with TRBD1. V lost 4 bases to trimming and J lost 4 bases; unmatched junction nucleotides: 6. The CDR3 runs to 14 residues. Germline V CDR1 and CDR2: SGHRS, YFSETQ. CDR3 amino acids: CASSQGVGADTQYF. The CDR3 nucleotides read TGCGCCAGCAGCCAGGGGGTAGGGGCAGATACGCAGTATTTT.

This clone was counted between two and nine times. CDR3 region: CASTQGQGIQPQHF. Here the CDR3 DNA reads TGTGCCAGCACACAGGGACAAGGGATCCAGCCCCAGCATTTT. The chain uses TRBV2 and TRBJ1-5, with a possible D match to TRBD1 (6 bases). V lost 7 bases to trimming and J lost 7 bases, with 17 bases between them. Germline V gene lookup returns CDR1 SNHLY and CDR2 FYNNEI. The CDR3 is made up of 14 amino acids.